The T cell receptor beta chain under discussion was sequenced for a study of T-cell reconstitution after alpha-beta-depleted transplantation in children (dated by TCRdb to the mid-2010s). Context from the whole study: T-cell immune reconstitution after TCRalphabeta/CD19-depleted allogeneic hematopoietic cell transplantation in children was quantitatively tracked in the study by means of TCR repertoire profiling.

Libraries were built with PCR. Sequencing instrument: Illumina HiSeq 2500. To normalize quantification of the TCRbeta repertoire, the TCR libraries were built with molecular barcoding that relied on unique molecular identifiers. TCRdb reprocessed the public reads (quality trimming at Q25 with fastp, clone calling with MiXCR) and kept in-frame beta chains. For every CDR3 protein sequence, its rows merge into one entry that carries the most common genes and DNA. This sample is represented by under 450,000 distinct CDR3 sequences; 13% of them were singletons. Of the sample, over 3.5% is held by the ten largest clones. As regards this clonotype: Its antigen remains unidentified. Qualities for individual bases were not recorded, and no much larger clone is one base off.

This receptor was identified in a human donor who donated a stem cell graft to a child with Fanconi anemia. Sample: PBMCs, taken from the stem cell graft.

The encoded CDR3 is CASSQSPGGKLFF. The DNA is as follows: TGCGCCAGCAGCCAATCTCCAGGGGGTAAACTGTTTTTT. The rearranged chain carries TRBV4-3 and TRBJ1-4; the central 7 bases match TRBD1. V has 2 bases trimmed and J has 11 bases trimmed; junction bases matching no gene number 5. In the germline V gene, CDR1 corresponds to LGHNA and CDR2 to YSLEER. From its cysteine to its phenylalanine, the CDR3 spans 13 amino acids. The sequence is cut down to CDR3 DNA, 39 bases in frame from base 1.